These 4 T cell receptor beta chains were sequenced from one sample in a study of blood T cells in healthy people across ages. Through a sample-barcoded 5' primer and a J-beta primer mix, a second PCR was run for about 6 to 11 cycles. TCRdb re-derived calls from the 5' RACE reads in MiXCR, one entry per CDR3 protein. The repertoire has over 1,500,000 distinct CDR3 sequences, about 39% of them found once; the top ten carry approximately 22%. The sequenced sample was blood. These receptors came from a human donor in good health.

Concerning this clonotype: One junction end does not reproduce the germline sequence, and a read error may be involved. The chain uses TRBV20-1 and TRBJ2-1, with a possible D match to TRBD1 (6 bases). Germline lookup yields CDR1 DFQATT and CDR2 SNEGSKA (reference sequence). The CDR3 runs 15 residues. CDR3 protein: CSARAGHGSYKEQFF. The CDR3 bases are TGCAGTGCTAGAGCGGGACATGGCTCCTACAAGGAGCAGTTCTTC.

Only a few counts were recorded for this clonotype. The chain has TRBV12-3 or TRBV12-4 and TRBJ2-5; tentative D call: TRBD2 (6 bases). The CDR3 is 14 residues long. V was shortened by 3 bases and J by 6 bases, with 14 bases between the two germline ends. The DNA for the CDR3 is TGTGCCAGCAGTTTTGGGGGGATTACGAAGACCCAGTACTTC. This codes for CASSFGGITKTQYF.

This clonotype was seen a few times. The V and J genes are TRBV5-5 and TRBJ2-7, with D perhaps matching TRBD2 (7 bases). Germline V CDR1 and CDR2: SGHKS, YYEKEE (reference sequence). The V gene lost 1 base and the J gene lost 4 bases, with 21 bases spanning the gap. There are 17 residues in the CDR3. The CDR3: CASSLLGTGRARYEQYF. The DNA of the CDR3 is TGTGCCAGCAGCTTGCTCGGAACAGGGAGGGCTCGTTACGAGCAGTACTTC.

A few counts support this clonotype. The V gene is TRBV12-3 or TRBV12-4, the J gene TRBJ1-3; no clear D. The CDR3 is made up of 12 amino acids. The germline V and J ends were trimmed by 2 bases and 4 bases, with 3 bases remaining between them. This chain's CDR3 is CASSLNGNTIYF. The CDR3, as DNA: TGTGCCAGCAGTTTAAACGGAAACACCATATATTTT.